This T cell receptor beta chain is from a study of identical twins. The sample holds a few counts of this clonotype. An end of the junction differs from the germline gene, which may be a read error. After template switching added a universal primer site, the resulting cDNA carried unique molecular identifiers. TCRdb passed the 5' RACE reads through MiXCR, listing each CDR3 protein once. The sample holds roughly 250,000 distinct CDR3 sequences, about 7.5% seen once. CDR1 is DFQATT and CDR2 is SNEGSKA in the germline V gene (reference sequence). This CDR3 region has 21 residues. The same sample was also studied in work on yellow fever vaccine responses in identical twins.

The chain couples TRBV20-1 to TRBJ2-6; D not certain. The receptor was derived from a young woman in good health. Sequences were obtained from CD8+ T cells sorted from blood. This CDR3 reads CCARDFLRVTAVNSGANVLTF. CDR3 DNA sequence: TGCTGTGCTAGAGATTTTCTGCGAGTTACAGCAGTTAACTCTGGGGCCAACGTCCTGACTTTC.